Following are 13 T cell receptor beta chains from one sample sequenced in a study of shared clonotypes between healthy human individuals. The naive CD8 population came from CD45RO-negative cells selected for CCR7, without terminally differentiated effector memory CD45RA+ cells. This table comes from immunoSEQ multiplex PCR, and its TCRdb copy is limited to in-frame clones, with some not included. The sample has some 740,000 clones; 85% to 95% are singletons. The sample taken for sequencing was naive CD8+ T cells sorted from blood. These receptors all come from a man aged 30-40 years in good health.

The chain carries TRBV7-2 and TRBJ1-4, with a possible D match to TRBD1 (5 bases). With 1 base removed from V and 8 bases from J, the gap between germline ends came to 11 bases. The CDR3 extends over 14 amino acids. Germline assignment: CDR1 SGHTA and CDR2 FQGNSA. The CDR3 DNA sequence: TGTGCCAGCAGCTTAGGTGGGGGGGGAGAAAAACTGTTTTTT. Protein sequence: CASSLGGGGEKLFF. The entire variable domain, with the rest obtained from reference TRBV7-2 and TRBJ1-4, is as follows: GAGVSQSPSNKVTEKGKDVELRCDPISGHTALYWYRQSLGQGLEFLIYFQGNSAPDKSGLPSDRFSAERTGGSVSTLTIQRTQQEDSAVYLCASSLGGGGEKLFFGSGTQLSVL.

This clone was detected once. This chain connects TRBV11-2 to TRBJ2-5, with D possibly matching TRBD1 (6 bases). V was shortened by 5 bases and J by 2 bases, with 12 bases between the two germline ends. The germline V gene has CDR1 SGHAT and CDR2 FQNNGV. This CDR3 is 14 amino acids long. The chain's CDR3 is CASSIWTEQETQYF. DNA of the CDR3: TGTGCCAGCAGCATATGGACAGAACAAGAGACCCAGTACTTC. The full variable domain, in which reference TRBV11-2 and TRBJ2-5 provide the parts outside the CDR3, is EAGVAQSPRYKIIEKRQSVAFWCNPISGHATLYWYQQILGQGPKLLIQFQNNGVVDDSQLPKDRFSAERLKGVDSTLKIQPAKLEDSAVYLCASSIWTEQETQYFGPGTRLLVL.

The V gene is TRBV4-1, the J gene TRBJ2-7; D might be TRBD1 (6 bases). The V gene lost 4 bases and the J gene lost 2 bases, with 12 bases spanning the gap. CDR1 and CDR2 (germline): MGHRA, YSYEKL. This CDR3 has 14 amino acids. DNA for the CDR3: TGCGCCAGCAGCCTCCGGACAGCAACCTACGAGCAGTACTTC. It codes for CASSLRTATYEQYF.

DNA for the CDR3: TGCAGCGTCTTAGTCGCGGGAGGGCCCTACGAGCAGTACTTC. It translates to CSVLVAGGPYEQYF. The V and J genes are TRBV29-1 and TRBJ2-7; 9 nucleotides agree with TRBD2. V lost 6 bases, J lost 2 bases, and 8 bases stayed unmatched. Germline loops: CDR1 SQVTM, CDR2 ANQGSEA. This CDR3 is built from 14 residues.

The chain combines TRBV10-2 with TRBJ2-7, with 9 bases aligning to TRBD2. The CDR3 is 15 residues long. From germline, CDR1 is WSHSY and CDR2 SAAADI. Losses at the gene ends were 4 bases for V and 4 bases for J; bases not matched to a gene: 8. The CDR3 here is CASSVQLAGVYEQYF. The CDR3 nucleotides are TGCGCCAGCAGTGTGCAACTAGCGGGCGTATACGAGCAGTACTTC.

This clone was detected only once. This sequence joins TRBV25-1 and TRBJ2-7; the D is unclear. Trimming took 2 bases from V and 3 from J, leaving 8 bases between them. Germline loops: CDR1 MGHDK, CDR2 SYGVNS. The CDR3 runs 13 residues. The CDR3 spells CASSERAYYEQYF. CDR3 DNA: TGTGCCAGCAGTGAAAGGGCTTACTACGAGCAGTACTTC.

The rearrangement uses TRBV12-5 and TRBJ2-3; 11 bases are a match to TRBD2. The germline CDR1 and CDR2 sequences are LGHNT and FRNRAP. Unmatched junction bases numbered 13, after V lost 6 bases and J lost 2 bases. The CDR3 has 18 amino acids. The CDR3 here is CASGSTGVAGGITDTQYF. Written as DNA, the CDR3 is TGTGCTAGTGGCTCAACGGGGGTAGCGGGAGGGATCACAGATACGCAGTATTTT.

The rearrangement links TRBV5-5 to TRBJ2-5, with TRBD2 matching 7 bases. The CDR3 covers 16 residues. The germline gives CDR1 SGHKS, CDR2 YYEKEE (reference sequence). V dropped 3 bases and J dropped 5; count of bases not matched to a gene: 13. The CDR3 nucleotides read TGTGCCAGCAGCTCCGGACTAGTCGGGTACCGGGAGACCCAGTACTTC. The encoded protein is CASSSGLVGYRETQYF.

This chain links TRBV6-6 with TRBJ2-7; no clear D. The CDR3 has 16 residues. Looked up from germline, CDR1 is MNHNY and CDR2 is SVGAGI (reference sequence). V lost 0 bases and J 2 bases, leaving 14 bases between the germline ends. For the CDR3, the DNA is TGTGCCAGCAGTTACTCGAATCGTGGGCTTGCCTACGAGCAGTACTTC. It translates to CASSYSNRGLAYEQYF.

The chain uses TRBV27 and TRBJ2-1, with TRBD2 matching 14 bases. The CDR3 contains 18 residues. The V segment lost 5 bases and the J segment 0 bases; nucleotides outside the gene matches: 6. The germline CDR1 and CDR2 sequences are MNHEY and SMNVEV (reference sequence). The CDR3 DNA is TGTGCCAGCAGTCTACTCGGGACTAGCGGGGGCTCCTACAATGAGCAGTTCTTC. Its translation is CASSLLGTSGGSYNEQFF.

The gene calls are TRBV21-1 and TRBJ2-7; the table's D call, TRBD2, has no DNA check behind it. TRBV21-1 is marked as a pseudogene. There are 15 residues in the CDR3. CDR3 protein: CASIFSSGGSDEQYF. For the CDR3, the DNA is TGTGCCAGCATCTTCAGTTCGGGGGGGTCGGACGAGCAGTACTTC.

The chain uses TRBV15 and TRBJ1-4; no clear D. V lost 3 bases to trimming and J lost 2 bases, with 13 bases between them. This CDR3 is 16 amino acids long. CDR1 and CDR2 (germline): LNHNV, YYDKDF (reference sequence). CDR3 in amino acids: CATSSPVAGTNEKLFF. CDR3 coding DNA: TGTGCCACCAGCAGCCCCGTGGCGGGGACTAATGAAAAACTGTTTTTT.

V and J are TRBV9 and TRBJ2-3; 7 bases line up with TRBD2. Germline V gene lookup returns CDR1 SGDLS and CDR2 YYNGEE. This CDR3 has 15 amino acids. The junction had 7 bases not matched to a gene; V was cut back by 1 base and J by 5 bases. CDR3 residues: CASSVNGRAVDTQYF. CDR3 coding DNA: TGTGCCAGCAGCGTAAATGGGAGGGCCGTAGATACGCAGTATTTT. Drawing the rest from reference TRBV9 and TRBJ2-3, the complete variable domain is DSGVTQTPKHLITATGQRVTLRCSPRSGDLSVYWYQQSLDQGLQFLIQYYNGEERAKGNILERFSAQQFPDLHSELNLSSLELGDSALYFCASSVNGRAVDTQYFGPGTRLTVL.